Here is one TCR beta chain with its context. What antigen it recognizes has not been identified. No base quality values were provided; no much bigger clone lies one nucleotide off. The data are from a study of regulatory and conventional T cells in RAG deficiency (dated by TCRdb to 2016 to 2017). At the level of the whole study: High-throughput TCR beta sequencing was used to compare the diversity and composition of the Treg, conventional CD4+ and CD8+ T cell repertoires of RAG-deficient patients with those of healthy controls. Results the study describes overall, beyond this receptor: Shorter CDR3 lengths were found in all patient T-cell subsets, and >85% Treg-Tconv repertoire overlap at nucleotide and amino acid level was observed in Omenn syndrome patients. In Omenn syndrome and CID/AS patients compared with controls, around 100-fold fewer unique TCR beta sequences were detected from Treg cells, versus approximately 9.7-fold fewer for other subsets. In Omenn syndrome patients, sorted CD25-high CD127-low cells may represent peripherally activated cells rather than bona fide Treg cells. For some subjects, some analyses of T-cell subsets were not performed. Compared with control T-cell subpopulations, RAG-deficient patients had much lower Shannon entropy and higher Simpson indices.

The germline ends are 11 bases apart after V is trimmed by 6 bases and J by 4 bases. In the germline V gene (reference sequence), CDR1 corresponds to WNHNN and CDR2 to SYGVQD. The CDR3 numbers 13 residues from cysteine through phenylalanine. Here the CDR3 DNA is all that survives: 39 bases in frame from base 1. Repertoire analyses used roughly 8 healthy control donors as the comparison group. CD8+ T cells lacking CD4 were purified from blood before genomic DNA extraction. Receptors were amplified or captured by the immunoSEQ multiplex PCR assay. Rearranged TCR beta chain products were amplified from genomic DNA of sorted T-cell subsets and sequenced. On the authors' methods: Shannon entropy and Simpson indices were used to quantify the repertoire diversity of productive TCR beta rearrangements. Clonal expansion was assessed using the summed frequency of the 100 most abundant productive TCR beta clonotypes among total reads. A self-reactivity index based on amino acid usage at CDR3beta positions 6 and 7 was applied to the TRB repertoires. Two-way ANOVA was used for repertoire analyses, while Student t or Mann-Whitney tests were used for flow cytometric analyses. This is the immuneACCESS table as TCRdb keeps it, with only in-frame sequences that have V and J called. A part of the clones is gone; compared with another copy, unresolved V genes explain less than half, and the rest is unexplained. V, J and clone size are taken as reported in that table, and D and trimming were inferred from the DNA itself. The sample table contains tens of thousands of clones; only one count was recorded for 70% to 90% of them. The ten largest clones represent around 13% of the sample.

This sample was shared with a second study, whose subject was regulatory T cells. The second study also describes: For the multiplex PCR, 52 forward TRBV primers and 13 reverse TRBJ primers were used, and amplification bias was corrected with both assay-based and computational methods. Restricted unique TRB V-J pairs and skewed V and J gene usage were observed in patient repertoires, most markedly in regulatory T cells. The study compared T-cell receptor beta repertoires of sorted regulatory, conventional CD4+ and CD8+ T cells between CD3G-deficient patients and healthy controls. Ficoll density separation was used to isolate peripheral blood mononuclear cells. CD3+ CD8+ CD4- T cells were isolated on a FACSAria cell sorter. Rearranged TRB loci were amplified from genomic DNA by multiplex PCR within the immunoSEQ assay. An Illumina HiSeq platform was used to sequence the TRB amplicons. Custom algorithms error-filtered the raw sequences and aligned the raw sequences to reference gene sequences, after which the immunoSEQ online tools were used for analysis. The frequencies of productive and nonproductive TRB rearrangements were evaluated among unique sequences as well as among total sequences. For group comparisons, t tests, Mann-Whitney tests or two-way ANOVA were performed in Prism software.

Material: CD8+ T cells sorted from blood. The origin of this receptor is a human donor in good health. The receptor chain draws on TRBV10-1 and TRBJ2-3; a tentative D match to TRBD2 spans 7 bases. The CDR3 protein is CASSAGGPDTQYF. The DNA sequence reads TGCGCCAGCAGCGCCGGGGGGCCAGATACGCAGTATTTT.